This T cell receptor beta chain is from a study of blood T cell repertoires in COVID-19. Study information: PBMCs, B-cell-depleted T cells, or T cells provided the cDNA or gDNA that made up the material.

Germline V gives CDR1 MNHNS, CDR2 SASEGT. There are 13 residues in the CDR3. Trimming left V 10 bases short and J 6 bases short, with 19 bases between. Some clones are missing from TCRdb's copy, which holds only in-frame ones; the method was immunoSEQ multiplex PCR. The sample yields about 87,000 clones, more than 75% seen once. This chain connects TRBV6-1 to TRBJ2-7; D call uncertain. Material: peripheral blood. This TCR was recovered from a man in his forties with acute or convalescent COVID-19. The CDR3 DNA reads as TGTGCCACAAATCAAGGAGCGACCCGCGAGCAGTACTTC. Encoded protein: CATNQGATREQYF.